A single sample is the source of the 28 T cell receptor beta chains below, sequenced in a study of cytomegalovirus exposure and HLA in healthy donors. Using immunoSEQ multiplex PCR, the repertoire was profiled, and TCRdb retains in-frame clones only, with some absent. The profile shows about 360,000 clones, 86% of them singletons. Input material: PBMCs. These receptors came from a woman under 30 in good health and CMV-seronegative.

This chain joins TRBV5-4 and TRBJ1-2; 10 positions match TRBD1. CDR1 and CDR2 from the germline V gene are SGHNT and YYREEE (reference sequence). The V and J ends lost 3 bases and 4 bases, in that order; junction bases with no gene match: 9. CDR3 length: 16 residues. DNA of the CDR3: TGTGCCAGCAGCTCCTCGACAGGGGGCCCCTTCTATGGCTACACCTTC. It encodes CASSSSTGGPFYGYTF.

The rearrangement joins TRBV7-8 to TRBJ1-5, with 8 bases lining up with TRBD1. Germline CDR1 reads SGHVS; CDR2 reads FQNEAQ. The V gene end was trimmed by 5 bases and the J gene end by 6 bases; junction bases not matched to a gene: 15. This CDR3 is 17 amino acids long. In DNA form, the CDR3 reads TGTGCCAGCAGCCCAAATGGGACAGGCCTCTTCGGTCAGCCCCAGCATTTT. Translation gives CASSPNGTGLFGQPQHF.

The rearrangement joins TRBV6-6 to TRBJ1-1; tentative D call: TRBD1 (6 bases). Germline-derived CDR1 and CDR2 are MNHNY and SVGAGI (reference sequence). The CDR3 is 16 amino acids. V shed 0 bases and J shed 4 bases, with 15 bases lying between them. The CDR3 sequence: CASSYSMGAVGTEAFF. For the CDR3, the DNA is TGTGCCAGCAGTTACTCGATGGGGGCTGTGGGCACTGAAGCTTTCTTT.

CDR3 nucleotide sequence: TGTGCCAGCAGCTTAACGCCGGGGGTTGGAGATGCTTCGGCTGAGCAGTTCTTC. It encodes CASSLTPGVGDASAEQFF. J is TRBJ2-1 and V is TRBV7-3; TRBD2 is a possible D gene (6 bases). Trimming cost V 0 bases and J 9 bases, with 24 bases left between them. The CDR3 contains 18 residues. The germline CDR1 and CDR2 sequences are SGHTA and FQGTGA.

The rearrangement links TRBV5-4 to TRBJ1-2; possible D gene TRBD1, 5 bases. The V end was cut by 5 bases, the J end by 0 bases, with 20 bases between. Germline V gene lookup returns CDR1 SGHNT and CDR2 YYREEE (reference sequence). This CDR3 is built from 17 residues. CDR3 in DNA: TGTGCCAGCAGAATTGGTGGGACTCAAAGAGCTAACTATGGCTACACCTTC. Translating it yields CASRIGGTQRANYGYTF.

CDR3 in amino acids: CASSAYRATNEKLFF. For the CDR3, the DNA is TGTGCCAGCAGTGCCTACAGGGCTACAAATGAAAAACTGTTTTTT. The genes are TRBV6-5 and TRBJ1-4; tentative D call: TRBD1 (6 bases). From germline, CDR1 is MNHEY and CDR2 SVGAGI. V was clipped by 5 bases and J by 5 bases, with 15 bases between them. The CDR3 has 15 residues.

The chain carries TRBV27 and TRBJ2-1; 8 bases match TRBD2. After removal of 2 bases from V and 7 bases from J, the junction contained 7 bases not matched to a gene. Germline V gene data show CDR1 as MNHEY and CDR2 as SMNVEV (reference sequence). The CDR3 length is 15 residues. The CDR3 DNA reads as TGTGCCAGCAGTTTAGCGGGAGGAATAGGGAATGAGCAGTTCTTC. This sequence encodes CASSLAGGIGNEQFF.

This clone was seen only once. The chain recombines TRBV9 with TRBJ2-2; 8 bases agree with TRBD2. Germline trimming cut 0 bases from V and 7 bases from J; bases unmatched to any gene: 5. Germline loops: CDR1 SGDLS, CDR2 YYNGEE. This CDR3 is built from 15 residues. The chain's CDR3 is CASSVVGGTSGELFF. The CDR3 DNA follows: TGTGCCAGCAGCGTAGTTGGAGGGACTAGCGGGGAGCTGTTTTTT.

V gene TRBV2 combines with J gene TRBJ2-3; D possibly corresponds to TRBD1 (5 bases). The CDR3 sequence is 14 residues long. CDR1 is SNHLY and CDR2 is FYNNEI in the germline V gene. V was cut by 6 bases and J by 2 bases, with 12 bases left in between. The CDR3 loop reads CASRTTAITDTQYF. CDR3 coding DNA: TGTGCCAGCAGGACGACAGCGATCACAGATACGCAGTATTTT. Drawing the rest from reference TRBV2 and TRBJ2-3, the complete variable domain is EPEVTQTPSHQVTQMGQEVILRCVPISNHLYFYWYRQILGQKVEFLVSFYNNEISEKSEIFDDQFSVERPDGSNFTLKIRSTKLEDSAMYFCASRTTAITDTQYFGPGTRLTVL.

In DNA, the CDR3 is TGCGCCAGCAGCTTGGAAGCCTCTGGGGCCAACGTCCTGACTTTC. It yields the protein CASSLEASGANVLTF. The rearrangement uses TRBV5-1 and TRBJ2-6; D remains ambiguous. Germline V gene lookup returns CDR1 SGHRS and CDR2 YFSETQ. The V end lost 0 bases, the J end lost 0 bases, and 4 bases lay between the germline ends. This CDR3 comprises 15 residues.

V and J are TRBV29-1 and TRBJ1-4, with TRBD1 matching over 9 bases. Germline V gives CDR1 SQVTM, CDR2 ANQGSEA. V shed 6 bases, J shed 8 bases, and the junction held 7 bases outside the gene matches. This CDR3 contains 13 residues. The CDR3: CSVGRQGEEKLFF. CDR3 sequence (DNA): TGCAGCGTCGGGCGACAGGGGGAAGAAAAACTGTTTTTT.

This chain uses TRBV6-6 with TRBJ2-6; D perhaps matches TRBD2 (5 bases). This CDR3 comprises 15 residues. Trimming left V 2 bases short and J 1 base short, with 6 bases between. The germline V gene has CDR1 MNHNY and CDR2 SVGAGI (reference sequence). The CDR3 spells CASSYTGSGANVLTF. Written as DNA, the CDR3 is TGTGCCAGCAGTTACACGGGATCTGGGGCCAACGTCCTGACTTTC.

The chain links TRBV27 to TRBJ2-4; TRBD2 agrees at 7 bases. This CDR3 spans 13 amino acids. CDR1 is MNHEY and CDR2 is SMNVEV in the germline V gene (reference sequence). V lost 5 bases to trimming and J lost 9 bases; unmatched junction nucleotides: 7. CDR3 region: CASSPGGSGIQYF. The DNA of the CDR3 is TGTGCCAGCAGTCCGGGGGGTTCTGGCATTCAGTACTTC.

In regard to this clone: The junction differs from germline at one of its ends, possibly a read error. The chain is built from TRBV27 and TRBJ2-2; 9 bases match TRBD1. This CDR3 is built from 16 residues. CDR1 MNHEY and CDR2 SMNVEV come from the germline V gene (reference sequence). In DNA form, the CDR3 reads TGTGCCAGCAGTAAAGTACAGGGGGCGAAAACCGGGGAGCTGTTTTTT. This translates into CASSKVQGAKTGELFF.

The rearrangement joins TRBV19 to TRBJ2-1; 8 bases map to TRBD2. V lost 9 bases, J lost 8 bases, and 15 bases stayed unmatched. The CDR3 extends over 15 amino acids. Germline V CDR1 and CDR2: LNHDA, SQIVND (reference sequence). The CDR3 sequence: CASLRSGRVVDEQFF. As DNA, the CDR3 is TGTGCCAGCCTCCGGAGCGGGAGAGTCGTCGATGAGCAGTTCTTC.

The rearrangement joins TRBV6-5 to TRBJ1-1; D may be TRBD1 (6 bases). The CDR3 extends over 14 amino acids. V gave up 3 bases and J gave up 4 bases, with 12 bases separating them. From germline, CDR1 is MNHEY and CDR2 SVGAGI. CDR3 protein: CASSYSLGATEAFF. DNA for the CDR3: TGTGCCAGCAGTTATAGTTTGGGGGCCACTGAAGCTTTCTTT.

This CDR3 reads CAISSDRDTQYF. The CDR3 nucleotides are TGTGCCATCAGTTCCGACAGGGATACGCAGTATTTT. The V gene is TRBV10-3, the J gene TRBJ2-3; a possible D gene is TRBD1 (6 bases). There are 12 residues in the CDR3. Per the germline V gene, CDR1 is ENHRY and CDR2 is SYGVKD. Trimming stripped 5 bases from V and 6 bases from J, with 9 bases between.

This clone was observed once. CDR3 in amino acids: CASSLAFLEREAGTGELFF. CDR3 DNA: TGTGCCAGCAGCTTAGCCTTCTTGGAGCGGGAGGCCGGAACCGGGGAGCTGTTTTTT. The chain carries TRBV7-2 and TRBJ2-2; 9 bases align to TRBD2. The CDR3 is 19 amino acids. V lost 0 bases to trimming and J lost 5 bases; unmatched junction nucleotides: 13. Germline V gene lookup returns CDR1 SGHTA and CDR2 FQGNSA.

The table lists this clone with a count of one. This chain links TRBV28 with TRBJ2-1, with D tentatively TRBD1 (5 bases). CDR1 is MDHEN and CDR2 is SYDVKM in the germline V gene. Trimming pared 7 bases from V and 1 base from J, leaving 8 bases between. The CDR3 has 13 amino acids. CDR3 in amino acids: CASNQGSYNEQFF. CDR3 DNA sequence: TGTGCCAGCAACCAGGGTTCCTACAATGAGCAGTTCTTC.

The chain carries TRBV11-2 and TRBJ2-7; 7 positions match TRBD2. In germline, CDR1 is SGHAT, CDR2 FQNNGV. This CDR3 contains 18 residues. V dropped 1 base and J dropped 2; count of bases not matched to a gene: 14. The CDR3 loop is CASSLADRGGGPTYEQYF. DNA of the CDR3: TGTGCCAGCAGCTTAGCGGATCGGGGCGGGGGTCCTACCTACGAGCAGTACTTC.

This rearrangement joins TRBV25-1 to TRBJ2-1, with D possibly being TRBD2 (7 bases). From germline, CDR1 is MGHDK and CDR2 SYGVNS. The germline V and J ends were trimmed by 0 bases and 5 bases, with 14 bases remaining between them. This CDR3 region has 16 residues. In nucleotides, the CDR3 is TGTGCCAGCAGTGAATATATGAGGGGGGGAGACAATGAGCAGTTCTTC. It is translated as CASSEYMRGGDNEQFF. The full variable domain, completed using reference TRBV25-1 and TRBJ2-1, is EADIYQTPRYLVIGTGKKITLECSQTMGHDKMYWYQQDPGMELHLIHYSYGVNSTEKGDLSSESTVSRIRTEHFPLTLESARPSHTSQYLCASSEYMRGGDNEQFFGPGTRLTVL.

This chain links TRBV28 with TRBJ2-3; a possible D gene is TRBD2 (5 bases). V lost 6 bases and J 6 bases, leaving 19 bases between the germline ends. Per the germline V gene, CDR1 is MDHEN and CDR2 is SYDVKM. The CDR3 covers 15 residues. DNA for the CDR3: TGTGCCAGCAGCCCATCTAGCAATACTCCCGATACGCAGTATTTT. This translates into CASSPSSNTPDTQYF.

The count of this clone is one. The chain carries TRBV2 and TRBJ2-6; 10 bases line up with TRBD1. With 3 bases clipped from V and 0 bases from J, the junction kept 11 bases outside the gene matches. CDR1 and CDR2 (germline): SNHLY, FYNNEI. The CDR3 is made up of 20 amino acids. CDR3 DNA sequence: TGTGCCAGCAGTGACCCCGCCGGGACAGGGGCCCTCTCTGGGGCCAACGTCCTGACTTTC. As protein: CASSDPAGTGALSGANVLTF.

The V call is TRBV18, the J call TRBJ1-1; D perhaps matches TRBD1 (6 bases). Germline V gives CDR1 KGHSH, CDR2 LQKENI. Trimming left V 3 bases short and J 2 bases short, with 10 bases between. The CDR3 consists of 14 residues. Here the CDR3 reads CASSPGQANTEAFF. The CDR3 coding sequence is TGTGCCAGCTCACCGGGACAAGCTAACACTGAAGCTTTCTTT.

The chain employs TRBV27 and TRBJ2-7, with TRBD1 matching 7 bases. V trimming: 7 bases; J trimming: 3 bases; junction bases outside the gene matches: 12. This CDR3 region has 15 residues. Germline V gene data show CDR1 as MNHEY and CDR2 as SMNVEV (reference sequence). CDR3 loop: CASTPTGLWVYEQYF. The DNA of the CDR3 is TGTGCCAGCACCCCGACAGGGCTGTGGGTCTACGAGCAGTACTTC.

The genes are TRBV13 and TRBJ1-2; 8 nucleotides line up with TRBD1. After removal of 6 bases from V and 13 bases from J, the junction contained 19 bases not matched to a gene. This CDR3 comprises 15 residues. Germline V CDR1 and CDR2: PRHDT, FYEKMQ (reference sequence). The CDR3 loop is CASSRKNQGAQILTF. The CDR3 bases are TGTGCCAGCAGTCGCAAAAACCAGGGGGCGCAAATCCTCACCTTC.

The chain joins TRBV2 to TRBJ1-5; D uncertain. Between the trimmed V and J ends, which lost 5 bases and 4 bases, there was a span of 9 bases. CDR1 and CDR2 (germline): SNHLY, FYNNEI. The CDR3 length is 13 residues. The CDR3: CASSPSGNQPQHF. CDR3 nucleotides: TGTGCCAGCAGTCCGAGCGGGAATCAGCCCCAGCATTTT. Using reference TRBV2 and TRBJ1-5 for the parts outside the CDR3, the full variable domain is EPEVTQTPSHQVTQMGQEVILRCVPISNHLYFYWYRQILGQKVEFLVSFYNNEISEKSEIFDDQFSVERPDGSNFTLKIRSTKLEDSAMYFCASSPSGNQPQHFGDGTRLSIL.

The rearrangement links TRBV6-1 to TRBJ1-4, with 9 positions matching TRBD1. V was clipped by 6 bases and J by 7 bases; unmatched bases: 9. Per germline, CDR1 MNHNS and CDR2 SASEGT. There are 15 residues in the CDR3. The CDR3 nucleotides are TGTGCCAGCAGGCGATCCACAGGGGGCGTTGAAAAACTGTTTTTT. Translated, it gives CASRRSTGGVEKLFF.